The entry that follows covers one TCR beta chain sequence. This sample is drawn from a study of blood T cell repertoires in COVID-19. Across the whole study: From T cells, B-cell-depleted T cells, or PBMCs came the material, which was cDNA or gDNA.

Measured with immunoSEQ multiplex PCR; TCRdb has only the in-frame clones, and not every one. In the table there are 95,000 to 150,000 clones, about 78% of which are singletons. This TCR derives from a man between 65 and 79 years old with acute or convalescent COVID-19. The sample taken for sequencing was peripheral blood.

The CDR3 is CASSLRGDNSGNTIYF. CDR3 bases: TGTGCCAGCAGCTTAAGGGGCGACAACTCTGGAAACACCATATATTTT. This chain uses TRBV7-2 with TRBJ1-3; tentative D call: TRBD1 (5 bases). Trimming pared 2 bases from V and 0 bases from J, leaving 11 bases between. The CDR3 has 16 amino acids. Germline lookup yields CDR1 SGHTA and CDR2 FQGNSA.